The rows below give T cell receptor beta chains drawn from one sample of a study of blood T cell repertoires in COVID-19. The data were produced by immunoSEQ multiplex PCR, yet TCRdb's version contains in-frame clones alone and is incomplete. The repertoire holds approximately 200,000 clones, with approximately 90% as singletons. The sequencing sample was made of PBMCs or T cells enriched from blood (not recorded which). These receptors came from a woman aged 25-40 years who had recovered from COVID-19. CDR3s include the opening cysteine and the closing phenylalanine or tryptophan. A D gene is named only where the DNA matches it firmly. Some rows mark clone size as missing; the rest say once, few, many or name a class of expanded clone.

V gene	J gene	clone size	D gene	CDR3 protein	CDR3 DNA
TRBV11-2	TRBJ1-2	.	.	CASSLTSGDYGYTF	TGTGCCAGCAGCTTAACTTCAGGCGACTATGGCTACACCTTC
TRBV4-1	TRBJ2-7	.	TRBD1	CASSQVTGARYEQYF	TGCGCCAGCAGCCAGGTGACAGGGGCCCGCTACGAGCAGTACTTC
TRBV6-5	TRBJ1-4	.	.	CASIMAGDEKLFF	TGTGCCAGCATCATGGCGGGGGACGAAAAACTGTTTTTT
TRBV4-3	TRBJ2-4	.	.	CASSPPWEDLAKNIQYF	TGCGCCAGCAGCCCCCCCTGGGAGGATTTAGCCAAAAACATTCAGTACTTC
TRBV7-8	TRBJ2-7	.	TRBD1	CASSLVLSFPRTGDYEQYF	TGTGCCAGCAGCTTAGTCTTGAGTTTTCCTCGGACAGGGGATTACGAGCAGTACTTC
TRBV27	TRBJ1-6	.	.	CASMRGPSYNSPLHF	TGTGCCAGCATGCGGGGTCCGTCCTATAATTCACCCCTCCACTTT
TRBV29-1	TRBJ1-1	.	.	CTPSGEHLPSNTEAFF	TGCACCCCATCGGGGGAGCACCTCCCCTCGAACACTGAAGCTTTCTTT
TRBV5-5	TRBJ1-5	.	.	CASSLAVGGNQPQHF	TGTGCCAGCAGCTTGGCTGTCGGGGGCAATCAGCCCCAGCATTTT
TRBV19	TRBJ1-6	.	.	CASASSYNSPLHF	TGTGCCAGCGCGAGCTCCTATAATTCACCCCTCCACTTT
TRBV6-2/TRBV6-3	TRBJ1-5	.	.	CASSYSPREPNNQPQHF	TGTGCCAGCAGTTATAGTCCGAGGGAGCCAAATAATCAGCCCCAGCATTTT
TRBV11-2	TRBJ2-7	.	TRBD2	CASSRAGVLYEQYF	TGTGCCAGCAGCAGAGCGGGGGTTCTCTACGAGCAGTACTTC
TRBV6-5	TRBJ1-2	.	TRBD1	CASRPGQGDGGYTF	TGTGCCAGCAGGCCGGGACAGGGTGATGGTGGCTACACCTTC
TRBV18	TRBJ1-4	once	.	CASSPRMEGGEKLFF	TGTGCCAGCTCACCACGGATGGAGGGAGGGGAAAAACTGTTTTTT
TRBV7-9	TRBJ2-1	.	TRBD2	CASSPLAGAGEQFF	TGTGCCAGCAGCCCTTTAGCGGGCGCGGGTGAGCAGTTCTTC
TRBV19	TRBJ2-7	.	.	CASSIVLAGSHEQYF	TGTGCCAGTAGTATAGTCCTCGCGGGATCGCACGAGCAGTACTTC
TRBV5-1	TRBJ1-4	.	.	CASSPILATNEKLFF	TGCGCCAGCAGCCCGATACTTGCAACTAATGAAAAACTGTTTTTT
TRBV19	TRBJ1-4	.	.	CASSIDKSEKLFF	TGTGCCAGTAGTATAGATAAGAGTGAAAAACTGTTTTTT
TRBV14	TRBJ2-4	many	.	CASSLQGYNIQYF	TGTGCCAGCAGCCTGCAGGGGTATAACATTCAGTACTTC
TRBV29-1	TRBJ1-5	.	.	CSVAHSNQPQHF	TGCAGCGTTGCCCATAGCAATCAGCCCCAGCATTTT
TRBV9	TRBJ2-1	.	TRBD2	CASSATSGSRNEQFF	TGTGCCAGCAGCGCAACTAGCGGGAGTCGCAATGAGCAGTTCTTC
TRBV11-3	TRBJ2-1	once	.	CASSSVGRSYNEQFF	TGTGCCAGCAGTTCTGTTGGGAGATCCTACAATGAGCAGTTCTTC
TRBV15	TRBJ1-1	.	TRBD1	CATSEPRTGNTEAFF	TGTGCCACCAGCGAACCCAGGACAGGGAACACTGAAGCTTTCTTT
TRBV11-2	TRBJ1-5	.	.	CASSLSTGGNQPQHF	TGTGCCAGCAGCTTATCAACCGGAGGCAATCAGCCCCAGCATTTT
TRBV19	TRBJ1-1	once	.	CASEKAEGGPNTEAFF	TGTGCCAGTGAGAAAGCGGAAGGCGGACCGAACACTGAAGCTTTCTTT
TRBV2	TRBJ1-1	.	TRBD1	CASGFRDSSPAFF	TGTGCCAGCGGATTCAGGGACAGTAGCCCCGCTTTCTTT
TRBV24-1	TRBJ2-7	.	TRBD2	CATSDSGTSGYEQYF	TGTGCCACCAGTGATTCCGGGACTAGCGGATACGAGCAGTACTTC
TRBV6-2/TRBV6-3	TRBJ1-5	.	.	CASSYGGHLLSNQPQHF	TGTGCCAGCAGTTACGGAGGGCATCTTTTAAGCAATCAGCCCCAGCATTTT
TRBV19	TRBJ1-3	.	TRBD1	CATGPTGPGNTIYF	TGTGCCACGGGGCCGACAGGGCCTGGAAACACCATATATTTT
TRBV9	TRBJ1-1	.	.	CASSVQDNTEAFF	TGTGCCAGCAGCGTTCAGGATAACACTGAAGCTTTCTTT